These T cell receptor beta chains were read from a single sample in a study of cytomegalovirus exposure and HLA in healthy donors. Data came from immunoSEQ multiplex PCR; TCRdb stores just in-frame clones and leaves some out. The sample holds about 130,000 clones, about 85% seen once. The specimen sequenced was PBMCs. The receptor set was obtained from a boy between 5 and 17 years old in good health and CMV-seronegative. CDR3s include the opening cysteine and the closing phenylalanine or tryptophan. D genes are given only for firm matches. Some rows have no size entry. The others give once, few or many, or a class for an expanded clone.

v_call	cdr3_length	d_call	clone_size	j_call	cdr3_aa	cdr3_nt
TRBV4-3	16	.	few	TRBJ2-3	CASSQDRTGRTDTQYF	TGCGCCAGCAGCCAAGATCGAACAGGTCGCACAGATACGCAGTATTTT
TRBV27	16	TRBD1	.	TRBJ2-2	CASSLRRQGNTGELFF	TGTGCCAGCAGTTTGAGGAGACAGGGCAACACCGGGGAGCTGTTTTTT
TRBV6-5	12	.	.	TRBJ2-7	CASSSLRYEQYF	TGTGCCAGCAGCTCCCTTCGCTACGAGCAGTACTTC
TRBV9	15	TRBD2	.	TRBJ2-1	CASSVELAGVNEQFF	TGTGCCAGCAGCGTAGAACTAGCGGGAGTTAATGAGCAGTTCTTC
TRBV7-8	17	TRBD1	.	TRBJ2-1	CASSFTGVLSSYNEQFF	TGTGCCAGCAGCTTTACAGGGGTTTTAAGCTCCTACAATGAGCAGTTCTTC
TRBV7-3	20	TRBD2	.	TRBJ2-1	CASSTGLAGGPFDLHNEQFF	TGTGCCAGCAGCACCGGACTAGCGGGAGGGCCTTTTGACCTCCACAATGAGCAGTTCTTC
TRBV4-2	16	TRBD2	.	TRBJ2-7	CASSQDFTSGTYEQYF	TGTGCCAGCAGCCAAGATTTTACTAGCGGAACCTACGAGCAGTACTTC
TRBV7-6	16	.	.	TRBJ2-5	CASSSRPSAWGETQYF	TGTGCCAGCAGCTCTCGGCCTAGCGCCTGGGGAGAGACCCAGTACTTC
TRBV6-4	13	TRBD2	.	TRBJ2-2	CASRTSLTGELFF	TGTGCCAGCAGGACTAGCCTTACCGGGGAGCTGTTTTTT
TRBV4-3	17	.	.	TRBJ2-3	CASSQDGIGGGTDTQYF	TGCGCCAGCAGCCAAGATGGAATAGGCGGAGGCACAGATACGCAGTATTTT
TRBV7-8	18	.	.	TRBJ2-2	CASSYQIRTTSTTGELFF	TGTGCCAGCAGCTACCAGATTAGGACTACCTCCACTACCGGGGAGCTGTTTTTT
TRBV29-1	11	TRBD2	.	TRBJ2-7	CSVETSGRSYF	TGCAGCGTTGAAACTAGCGGGAGGTCGTACTTC
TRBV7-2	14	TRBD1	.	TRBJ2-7	CASSTRDRTWEQYF	TGTGCCAGCAGCACTCGGGACAGGACGTGGGAGCAGTACTTC
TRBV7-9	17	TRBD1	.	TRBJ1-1	CASSLTRTGGADTEAFF	TGTGCCAGCAGCTTAACCAGGACAGGGGGCGCGGACACTGAAGCTTTCTTT
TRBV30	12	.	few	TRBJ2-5	CAWSVQQETQYF	TGTGCCTGGAGTGTACAGCAAGAGACCCAGTACTTC
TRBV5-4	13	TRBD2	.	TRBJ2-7	CASRLAGGYEQYF	TGTGCCAGCAGGCTAGCGGGGGGTTACGAGCAGTACTTC
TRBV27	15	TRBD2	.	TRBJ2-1	CASSSSGGLYNEQFF	TGTGCCAGCAGTTCAAGCGGGGGGCTATACAATGAGCAGTTCTTC
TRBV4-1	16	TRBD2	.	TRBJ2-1	CASSPGLAGPYNEQFF	TGCGCCAGCAGTCCCGGACTAGCGGGACCCTACAATGAGCAGTTCTTC
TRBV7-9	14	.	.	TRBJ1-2	CASSSPLVQYGYTF	TGTGCCAGCAGCTCCCCCTTGGTACAGTATGGCTACACCTTC
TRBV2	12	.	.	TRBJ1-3	CASSRQRNTIYF	TGTGCCAGCAGTAGACAGAGAAACACCATATATTTT
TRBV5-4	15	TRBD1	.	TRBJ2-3	CASSSDRERTDTQYF	TGTGCCAGCAGCAGTGACAGGGAACGCACAGATACGCAGTATTTT
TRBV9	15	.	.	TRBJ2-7	CASSVGLLSVYEQYF	TGTGCCAGCAGCGTAGGACTTCTATCCGTCTACGAGCAGTACTTC
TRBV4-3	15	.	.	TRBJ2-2	CASSQGQGNTGELFF	TGCGCCAGCAGCCAAGGGCAGGGGAACACCGGGGAGCTGTTTTTT
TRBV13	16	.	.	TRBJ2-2	CASSLTGSSDTGELFF	TGTGCCAGCAGCTTGACCGGGTCCTCGGACACCGGGGAGCTGTTTTTT
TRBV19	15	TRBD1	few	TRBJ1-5	CASSTTGGAEQPQHF	TGTGCCAGTAGTACGACAGGGGGCGCGGAACAGCCCCAGCATTTT
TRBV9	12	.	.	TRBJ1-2	CASSDRVDGYTF	TGTGCCAGCAGCGACAGGGTGGATGGCTACACCTTC
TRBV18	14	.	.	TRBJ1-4	CASSPRGASEKLFF	TGTGCCAGCTCACCCAGGGGAGCTTCGGAAAAACTGTTTTTT
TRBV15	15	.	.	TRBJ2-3	CATSGPGSFTDTQYF	TGTGCCACCAGCGGTCCGGGATCCTTCACAGATACGCAGTATTTT
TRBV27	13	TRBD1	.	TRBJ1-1	CASRGTENTEAFF	TGTGCCAGCAGAGGGACAGAAAACACTGAAGCTTTCTTT
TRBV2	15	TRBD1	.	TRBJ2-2	CASSPDRVSTGELFF	TGTGCCAGCAGTCCAGACAGGGTGAGCACCGGGGAGCTGTTTTTT
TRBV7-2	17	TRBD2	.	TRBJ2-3	CASSYASGYPSTDTQYF	TGTGCCAGCAGCTACGCTAGCGGGTATCCTAGCACAGATACGCAGTATTTT
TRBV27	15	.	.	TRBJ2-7	CASSPQAAAAYEQYF	TGTGCCAGCAGTCCCCAAGCAGCGGCGGCCTACGAGCAGTACTTC
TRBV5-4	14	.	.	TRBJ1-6	CASSPQLDNSPLHF	TGTGCCAGCAGCCCGCAATTAGATAATTCACCCCTCCACTTT
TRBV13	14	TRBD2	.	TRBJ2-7	CASSLRGASHLQYF	TGTGCCAGCAGCCTGCGGGGGGCTTCCCATTTGCAGTACTTC
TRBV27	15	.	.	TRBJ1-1	CASREGTWDNTEAFF	TGTGCCAGCAGGGAAGGGACATGGGATAACACTGAAGCTTTCTTT
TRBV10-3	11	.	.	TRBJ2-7	CAIRRGGEQYF	TGTGCCATCAGGAGGGGGGGCGAGCAGTACTTC
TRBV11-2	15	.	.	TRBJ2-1	CASSRVRGRRNEQFF	TGTGCCAGCAGCCGAGTCCGGGGGAGGCGCAATGAGCAGTTCTTC
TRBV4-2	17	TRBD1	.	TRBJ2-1	CASSQDDRVGSYNEQFF	TGTGCCAGCAGCCAAGATGACAGGGTTGGCTCCTACAATGAGCAGTTCTTC
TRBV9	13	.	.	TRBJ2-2	CASQAANTGELFF	TGTGCCAGCCAGGCCGCGAACACCGGGGAGCTGTTTTTT
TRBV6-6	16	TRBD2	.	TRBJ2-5	CASSYSGGRAVETQYF	TGTGCCAGCAGTTACTCGGGCGGGAGGGCTGTAGAGACCCAGTACTTC
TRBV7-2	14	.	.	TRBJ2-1	CASSGSGVNNEQFF	TGTGCCAGCAGCGGATCGGGTGTGAACAATGAGCAGTTCTTC
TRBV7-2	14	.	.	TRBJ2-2	CASQTGRGTGELFF	TGTGCCAGCCAAACGGGCCGCGGGACCGGGGAGCTGTTTTTT
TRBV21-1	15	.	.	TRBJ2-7	CASSKGGGGPWEQYF	TGTGCCAGCAGCAAAGGCGGGGGGGGCCCTTGGGAGCAGTACTTC
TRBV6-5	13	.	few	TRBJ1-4	CASSPQRRAKLFF	TGTGCCAGCAGTCCCCAGAGGCGCGCCAAACTGTTTTTT
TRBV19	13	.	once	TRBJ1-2	CASDLQGHYGYTF	TGTGCCAGTGATCTACAGGGACACTATGGCTACACCTTC